These 30 T cell receptor beta chains were sequenced from one sample in a study of early T cells in non-severe SARS-CoV-2 infection (dated by TCRdb to the early 2020s). Receptor libraries were prepared by 5' RACE. Instrument used: NextSeq 500. Using fastp at Q25 and MiXCR, TCRdb reprocessed the public reads and kept productive beta chains. Here each entry gathers all rows of one CDR3 protein and keeps the most common genes and DNA. Counted in this sample were about 50,000 distinct CDR3 sequences; under 7% of them appeared once. Around 2.8% of the sample goes to the ten largest clones. The specimen comprised whole blood, sampled at baseline. These receptors all stem from an adult who was a healthcare worker with PCR-confirmed SARS-CoV-2 infection or an uninfected control (not recorded which).

This clonotype was counted only a few times. The V call is TRBV19, the J call TRBJ1-5; D ambiguous. CDR1 is LNHDA, CDR2 SQIVND, per germline (reference sequence). This CDR3 comprises 12 residues. Trimming cost V 1 base and J 7 bases, with 5 bases left between them. CDR3 sequence: CASSIGRQPQHF. The CDR3 DNA sequence: TGTGCCAGTAGTATAGGAAGGCAGCCCCAGCATTTT.

This clonotype came up many times. The V call is TRBV30, the J call TRBJ2-6; possibly TRBD2 for D (6 bases). Per the germline V gene, CDR1 is GTSNPN and CDR2 is SVGIG (reference sequence). The CDR3 loop spans 14 amino acids. Trimming left V 5 bases short and J 2 bases short, with 10 bases between. CDR3 DNA sequence: TGTGCCTGGGGGCGGGAAGCTGGGGCCAACGTCCTGACTTTC. This gives the protein CAWGREAGANVLTF.

The J gene is TRBJ2-6, the V gene TRBV4-3; no definite D call. V lost 2 bases, J lost 3 bases, and 11 bases lay in between. The CDR3 contains 16 residues. From germline, CDR1 is LGHNA and CDR2 YSLEER. This CDR3 is CASSQIPGFGANVLTF. In DNA form, the CDR3 reads TGCGCCAGCAGCCAAATACCGGGCTTTGGGGCCAACGTCCTGACTTTC.

This clonotype was picked up many times. The J gene is TRBJ2-1, the V gene TRBV25-1; either TRBD1 or TRBD2 may supply D (5 bases each). CDR1 MGHDK and CDR2 SYGVNS come from the germline V gene. V lost 4 bases to trimming and J lost 5 bases, with 12 bases between them. The length of the CDR3 is 14 residues. The CDR3 loop reads CASSVRGPNNEQFF. CDR3 DNA: TGTGCCAGCAGTGTCCGGGGCCCAAACAATGAGCAGTTCTTC.

This clonotype was recorded at least ten times. The chain joins TRBV19 to TRBJ1-1; perhaps TRBD1 as D (6 bases). The CDR3 sequence is 13 residues long. V dropped 4 bases and J dropped 3 bases, with 9 bases sitting between them. The germline V gene has CDR1 LNHDA and CDR2 SQIVND (reference sequence). CDR3 nucleotides: TGTGCCAGTAGTAACCACAGGGACACTGAAGCTTTCTTT. Translated, it gives CASSNHRDTEAFF.

The table lists this clonotype with many counts. The V call is TRBV18, the J call TRBJ2-3; TRBD1 matches at 7 bases. With V trimmed by 1 base and J by 4 bases, 11 bases remained unmatched. The CDR3 length is 17 residues. CDR1 and CDR2 from the germline V gene are KGHSH and LQKENI. CDR3 bases: TGTGCCAGCTCACCACGAGGGGACAGCTTTTTCGCAGATACGCAGTATTTT. Its translation is CASSPRGDSFFADTQYF.

This chain joins TRBV4-1 and TRBJ1-1; weak D call: TRBD1 (5 bases). Germline CDR1 reads MGHRA; CDR2 reads YSYEKL. CDR3 size: 15 residues. V was trimmed by 4 bases and J by 0 bases, leaving 12 bases between them. The CDR3 spells CASSPKGYLNTEAFF. CDR3 nucleotides: TGCGCCAGCAGCCCAAAGGGGTACTTGAACACTGAAGCTTTCTTT.

The chain joins TRBV2 to TRBJ2-7, with 9 bases identical to TRBD1. Germline values: CDR1 SNHLY, CDR2 FYNNEI. With V trimmed by 5 bases and J by 3 bases, 8 bases remained unmatched. This CDR3 is built from 15 residues. CDR3 amino acids: CASSSTGQGNYEQYF. The CDR3 bases are TGTGCCAGCAGTTCAACGGGACAGGGTAACTACGAGCAGTACTTC.

This clonotype was seen a few times. J is TRBJ2-1 and V is TRBV11-3, with 14 nucleotides matching TRBD2. This CDR3 region has 17 residues. CDR1 is SGHNT, CDR2 YENEEA, per germline. V was pared by 5 bases and J by 4 bases, with 7 bases of the junction left unmatched. The CDR3 nucleotides are TGTGCCAGCAGCCCAGGGACTAGCGGGGGAGCGTACAATGAGCAGTTCTTC. This translates into CASSPGTSGGAYNEQFF.

Many counts were recorded for this clonotype. The chain carries TRBV20-1 and TRBJ2-7; TRBD2 is a possible D gene (6 bases). Trimming cost V 1 base and J 3 bases, with 13 bases left between them. Germline loops: CDR1 DFQATT, CDR2 SNEGSKA (reference sequence). The length of the CDR3 is 14 residues. CDR3 in amino acids: CSARALGGGYEQYF. CDR3 coding DNA: TGCAGTGCTAGAGCCTTGGGAGGCGGCTACGAGCAGTACTTC.

This clonotype was observed at least ten times. The chain employs TRBV12-3 or TRBV12-4 and TRBJ1-1; D remains ambiguous. Trimming pared 6 bases from V and 3 bases from J, leaving 8 bases between. The CDR3 covers 12 residues. The CDR3 protein is CASRPRDTEAFF. In DNA, the CDR3 is TGTGCCAGCAGACCGAGGGACACTGAAGCTTTCTTT.

The V call is TRBV7-9, the J call TRBJ2-3, with D hard to call. V was shortened by 1 base and J by 3 bases, with 14 bases between the two germline ends. This CDR3 spans 16 amino acids. Looked up from germline, CDR1 is SEHNR and CDR2 is FQNEAQ (reference sequence). CDR3 sequence reads: CASSLDNPTKTDTQYF. The CDR3 coding sequence is TGTGCCAGCAGCTTAGATAACCCAACCAAGACAGATACGCAGTATTTT.

Ten or more counts support this clonotype. This chain uses TRBV20-1 with TRBJ2-4; D may correspond to TRBD1 or TRBD2 (5 bases each). Germline CDR1 is DFQATT and CDR2 is SNEGSKA (reference sequence). The length of the CDR3 is 12 residues. CDR3 protein: CTPTGGKNIQYF. In DNA form, the CDR3 reads TGCACCCCGACTGGGGGCAAAAACATTCAGTACTTC.

The V gene is TRBV4-1, the J gene TRBJ2-7; 14 bases map to TRBD2. CDR3 length equals 18 residues. In germline, CDR1 is MGHRA, CDR2 YSYEKL. V gave up 3 bases and J gave up 2 bases; unmatched junction bases: 9. CDR3 sequence: CASSHLHGTSGGTYEQYF. DNA for the CDR3: TGCGCCAGCAGCCACCTCCACGGGACTAGCGGGGGTACCTACGAGCAGTACTTC.

The chain has TRBV9 and TRBJ2-7, with a tentative D call TRBD1 (6 bases). CDR1 and CDR2 from the germline V gene are SGDLS and YYNGEE. Trimming stripped 0 bases from V and 4 bases from J, with 11 bases between. CDR3 length: 14 amino acids. The CDR3 sequence is CASSVGGPSYEQYF. The CDR3 nucleotides are TGTGCCAGCAGCGTAGGGGGGCCGTCGTACGAGCAGTACTTC.

This clonotype was recorded a few times. The genes are TRBV6-2 or TRBV6-3 and TRBJ2-3; D perhaps matches TRBD2 (7 bases). Trimming took off 6 bases at V and 3 bases at J, with 16 bases between the two ends. Germline CDR1 and CDR2: MNHEY and SVGEGT. The CDR3 has 15 residues. Here the CDR3 DNA reads TGTGCCAGCAGCGGGGGGCTAGCGGATACAGATACGCAGTATTTT. This gives the protein CASSGGLADTDTQYF.

This clonotype showed up many times. The chain uses TRBV12-5 and TRBJ2-7; 9 nucleotides align to TRBD1. CDR3 size: 21 residues. Germline CDR1 reads LGHNT; CDR2 reads FRNRAP. The junction had 25 bases not matched to a gene; V was cut back by 5 bases and J by 2 bases. In DNA, the CDR3 is TGTGCTAGTGGTCCACGTTTCTGGGACAGGGATAACTCAAATGGAACCTACGAGCAGTACTTC. As protein: CASGPRFWDRDNSNGTYEQYF.

This clonotype was found a few times. The chain recombines TRBV25-1 with TRBJ2-7; 12 nucleotides agree with TRBD1. The junction had 4 bases not matched to a gene; V was cut back by 8 bases and J by 2 bases. This CDR3 is 14 amino acids long. Germline CDR1 reads MGHDK; CDR2 reads SYGVNS. This CDR3 is CASFGTGGAYEQYF. The CDR3 DNA sequence: TGTGCCAGCTTCGGGACAGGGGGCGCCTACGAGCAGTACTTC.

This clonotype was counted at least ten times. This chain uses TRBV2 with TRBJ1-5; 10 positions agree with TRBD1. There are 14 residues in the CDR3. Germline V gene sequence: CDR1 SNHLY, CDR2 FYNNEI. Losses at the gene ends were 6 bases for V and 6 bases for J; bases not matched to a gene: 5. The CDR3 bases are TGTGCCAGCAGGGACAGGGGGGAGACTCAGCCCCAGCATTTT. Protein: CASRDRGETQPQHF.

This CDR3 is CAISPDYGSGGDSTDTQYF. For the CDR3, the DNA is TGTGCCATCAGTCCCGATTATGGGAGCGGGGGGGATAGCACAGATACGCAGTATTTT. The chain employs TRBV10-3 and TRBJ2-3; TRBD2 matches at 10 bases. Germline trimming cut 5 bases from V and 0 bases from J; bases unmatched to any gene: 14. Germline lookup yields CDR1 ENHRY and CDR2 SYGVKD. This CDR3 contains 19 residues.

This clonotype was counted at least ten times. CDR3 sequence: CASSSNTGGSGNTIYF. DNA of the CDR3: TGTGCCAGCAGTTCAAATACAGGGGGCTCTGGAAACACCATATATTTT. The gene calls are TRBV6-5 and TRBJ1-3; 8 bases are shared with TRBD1. Germline V lookup: CDR1 MNHEY, CDR2 SVGAGI. This CDR3 has 16 residues. J gave up 0 bases and V 4 bases, and 5 bases lay outside the gene matches.

The chain has TRBV5-6 and TRBJ2-3, with D unclear. The CDR3 has 13 amino acids. Trimming left V 4 bases short and J 2 bases short, with 8 bases between. Looked up from germline, CDR1 is SGHDT and CDR2 is YYEEEE. The CDR3 reads CASSRTATDTQYF. CDR3 DNA: TGTGCCAGCAGCCGGACGGCCACAGATACGCAGTATTTT.

This clonotype turned up a few times. As DNA, the CDR3 is TGTGCCAGCAGCTTCGGGGCTAGAACCGGGGAGCTGTTTTTT. This sequence encodes CASSFGARTGELFF. This chain links TRBV7-2 with TRBJ2-2; perhaps D is TRBD1 or TRBD2 (5 bases each). This CDR3 has 14 amino acids. Trimming left V 3 bases short and J 5 bases short, with 10 bases between. CDR1 is SGHTA, CDR2 FQGNSA, per germline.

This clonotype has just a few counts. The chain combines TRBV7-2 with TRBJ2-7, with a weak D call TRBD1 (5 bases). The germline gives CDR1 SGHTA, CDR2 FQGNSA. The CDR3 has 14 amino acids. Trimming pared 4 bases from V and 6 bases from J, leaving 16 bases between. The CDR3 loop reads CASSWGSPLGEQYF. CDR3 bases: TGTGCCAGCAGCTGGGGCAGCCCGCTTGGCGAGCAGTACTTC.

This clonotype came up many times. The V call is TRBV6-1, the J call TRBJ1-1, with D unclear. The germline V and J ends were trimmed by 1 base and 8 bases, with 14 bases remaining between them. The CDR3 is 14 residues long. Germline loops: CDR1 MNHNS, CDR2 SASEGT. The CDR3 coding sequence is TGTGCCAGCAGTGAAGTCGCCTCAAGGACCGAAGCTTTCTTT. Translated, it gives CASSEVASRTEAFF.

This clonotype has at least ten counts. The chain uses TRBV7-2 and TRBJ2-1, with 8 bases fitting TRBD1. This CDR3 has 15 residues. The germline gives CDR1 SGHTA, CDR2 FQGNSA. V trimming: 4 bases; J trimming: 6 bases; junction bases outside the gene matches: 8. The CDR3 is CASSYGQGSFNEQFF. In DNA, the CDR3 is TGTGCCAGCAGCTACGGACAGGGATCGTTCAATGAGCAGTTCTTC.

The chain links TRBV6-1 to TRBJ2-5; 11 bases agree with TRBD2. The CDR3 consists of 17 residues. Germline CDR1 is MNHNS and CDR2 is SASEGT. Trimming took 1 base from V and 1 from J; bases not matched to a gene: 5. This CDR3 is CASSEGPSGGPQETQYF. CDR3 bases: TGTGCCAGCAGTGAAGGACCTAGCGGGGGGCCCCAAGAGACCCAGTACTTC.

In its sample, this clonotype was seen many times. As DNA, the CDR3 is TGCAGTGCTAGCCCCCTTGAGGGGACTGGCACTGAAGCTTTCTTT. The encoded protein is CSASPLEGTGTEAFF. This sequence joins TRBV20-1 and TRBJ1-1; D is possibly TRBD1 (5 bases). Germline V gene data show CDR1 as DFQATT and CDR2 as SNEGSKA (reference sequence). The CDR3 is 15 amino acids. Trimming left V 3 bases short and J 4 bases short, with 18 bases between.

In its sample, this clonotype was seen many times. The J gene is TRBJ2-1, the V gene TRBV7-9; D is undetermined. The CDR3 totals 14 residues. V was cut by 6 bases and J by 6 bases, with 15 bases left in between. Germline loops: CDR1 SEHNR, CDR2 FQNEAQ (reference sequence). The CDR3 spells CASRSPRPPNEQFF. Written as DNA, the CDR3 is TGTGCCAGCAGAAGCCCCAGGCCTCCCAATGAGCAGTTCTTC. Full variable domain (rest looked up from reference TRBV7-9 and TRBJ2-1): DTGVSQNPRHKITKRGQNVTFRCDPISEHNRLYWYRQTLGQGPEFLTYFQNEAQLEKSRLLSDRFSAERPKGSFSTLEIQRTEQGDSAMYLCASRSPRPPNEQFFGPGTRLTVL.

The chain combines TRBV19 with TRBJ1-1, with unresolved D. Germline CDR1 and CDR2: LNHDA and SQIVND (reference sequence). Trimming stripped 5 bases from V and 1 base from J, with 8 bases between. This CDR3 spans 13 amino acids. The CDR3 region has the DNA TGTGCCAGTAGTCCGCCCCCGAACACTGAAGCTTTCTTT. It specifies CASSPPPNTEAFF.